Listed below are T cell receptor beta chains from one sample, sequenced in a study of blood T cell repertoires in COVID-19. Profiled with immunoSEQ multiplex PCR; TCRdb holds only in-frame clones, not every one. The sample has 300,000 to 350,000 clones, 90% seen once. Sequencing input: peripheral blood. The receptors originated from a woman aged 25 to 45 with COVID-19, enrolled during active disease. Each CDR3 is given without its conserved first and last residue. Clone size is shown for a subset of rows, as once, few, many or a class of expanded clone.

size	V	J	CDR3
.	TRBV28	TRBJ1-1	ASGLQGAFEAF
.	TRBV6-5	TRBJ2-2	ASTYGATGELF
.	TRBV27	TRBJ1-2	ASSLSLQSYGYT
once	TRBV15	TRBJ1-1	VTSGQVTANTEAF
.	TRBV10-3	TRBJ1-5	AISESEQLGLVGGPQH
.	TRBV6-5	TRBJ2-7	ASRPDYSYEQY
.	TRBV6-5	TRBJ2-7	ASSLAAGGAYEQY
.	TRBV6-2/TRBV6-3	TRBJ2-7	ASSGRWGTSGYEQY
.	TRBV6-5	TRBJ2-2	VSGAFIRTGELF
.	TRBV11-2	TRBJ1-4	ASSSYRGANEKLF
once	TRBV25-1	TRBJ2-2	ATDPGLADTGELF
.	TRBV5-1	TRBJ1-4	ASSFRGLANEKLF
.	TRBV3-1/TRBV3-2	TRBJ1-2	ASSQRRQGMYGYT
.	TRBV7-6	TRBJ2-1	ASSSTGFSYNEQF
once	TRBV6-5	TRBJ1-1	ASSFRGGGAEAF
.	TRBV9	TRBJ2-3	ASSMQQDADTQY
.	TRBV20-1	TRBJ1-5	SASTGGSDQPQH
.	TRBV19	TRBJ2-5	ASSMPSGQETQY
.	TRBV7-2	TRBJ2-7	ASSQGTGERAVIEQY
.	TRBV9	TRBJ1-1	ASSVGDSQDPAF
.	TRBV12-3/TRBV12-4	TRBJ2-7	ARACYEQY
.	TRBV11-2	TRBJ2-1	ASSFGRRLRDEQF
.	TRBV28	TRBJ1-2	ASSFRGNYGYT
.	TRBV24-1	TRBJ1-2	ATSDPTGKTHGYT
.	TRBV4-3	TRBJ1-6	ASSQVRDSRSPLH
.	TRBV20-1	TRBJ2-5	SASKGAQETQY
.	TRBV6-5	TRBJ2-1	ASSYSRANEQF
.	TRBV29-1	TRBJ1-1	SGYAGGTEAF
.	TRBV27	TRBJ1-5	ASSTLGGGLQPQH
.	TRBV10-3	TRBJ2-2	ATAGGGAGELF
.	TRBV4-3	TRBJ2-5	ASSQDWERNRGQETQY
.	TRBV7-2	TRBJ2-3	ASSSGPGRTDTQY